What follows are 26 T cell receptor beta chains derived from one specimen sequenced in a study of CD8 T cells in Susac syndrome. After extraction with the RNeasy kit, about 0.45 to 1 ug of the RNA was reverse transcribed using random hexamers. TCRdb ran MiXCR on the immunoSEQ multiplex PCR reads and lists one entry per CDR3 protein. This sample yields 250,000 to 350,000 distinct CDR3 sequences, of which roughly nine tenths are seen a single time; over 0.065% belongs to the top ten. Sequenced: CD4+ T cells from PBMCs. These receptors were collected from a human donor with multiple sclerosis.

As DNA, the CDR3 is TGTGCCAGCAGCTCTCCTCTCCGCGGAGTTAGCTCTGGAAACACCATATATTTT. Translation: CASSSPLRGVSSGNTIYF. The V gene is TRBV7-8, the J gene TRBJ1-3, with D unresolved. Germline-derived CDR1 and CDR2 are SGHVS and FQNEAQ. The V end lost 4 bases, the J end lost 0 bases, and 19 bases lay between the germline ends. The CDR3 contains 18 residues. The variable domain in full, with the rest retrieved from reference TRBV7-8 and TRBJ1-3, is GAGVSQSPRYKVAKRGQDVALRCDPISGHVSLFWYQQALGQGPEFLTYFQNEAQLDKSGLPSDRFFAERPEGSVSTLKIQRTQQEDSAVYLCASSSPLRGVSSGNTIYFGEGSWLTVV.

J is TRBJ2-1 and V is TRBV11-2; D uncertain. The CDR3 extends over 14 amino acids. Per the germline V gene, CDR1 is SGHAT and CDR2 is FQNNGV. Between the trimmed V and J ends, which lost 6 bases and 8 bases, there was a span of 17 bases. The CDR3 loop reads CASSQDPANHEQFF. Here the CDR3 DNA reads TGTGCCAGCAGTCAAGACCCCGCTAACCATGAGCAGTTCTTC.

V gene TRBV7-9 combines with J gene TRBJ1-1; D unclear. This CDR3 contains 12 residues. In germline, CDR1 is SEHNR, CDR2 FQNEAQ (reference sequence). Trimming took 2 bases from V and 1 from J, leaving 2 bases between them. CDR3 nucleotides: TGTGCCAGCAGCTTACAGAACACTGAAGCTTTCTTT. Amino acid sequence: CASSLQNTEAFF.

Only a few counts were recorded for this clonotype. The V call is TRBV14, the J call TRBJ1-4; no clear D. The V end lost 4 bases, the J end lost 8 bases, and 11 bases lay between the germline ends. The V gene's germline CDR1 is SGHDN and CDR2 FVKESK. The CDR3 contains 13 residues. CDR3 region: CASSPGGREKLFF. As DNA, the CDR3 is TGTGCCAGCAGCCCGGGAGGAAGGGAAAAACTGTTTTTT.

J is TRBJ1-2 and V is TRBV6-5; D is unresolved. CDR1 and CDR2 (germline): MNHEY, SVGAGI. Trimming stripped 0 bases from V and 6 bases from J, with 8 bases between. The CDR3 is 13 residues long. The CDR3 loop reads CASSYSVSDGYTF. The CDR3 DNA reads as TGTGCCAGCAGTTACTCAGTATCAGATGGCTACACCTTC.

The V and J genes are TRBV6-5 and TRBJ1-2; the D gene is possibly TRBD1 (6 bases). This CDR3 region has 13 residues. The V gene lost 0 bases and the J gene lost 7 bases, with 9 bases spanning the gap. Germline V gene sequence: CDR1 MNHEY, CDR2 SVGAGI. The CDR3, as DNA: TGTGCCAGCAGTTACTCGGACAGAACTGGCTACACCTTC. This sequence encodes CASSYSDRTGYTF.

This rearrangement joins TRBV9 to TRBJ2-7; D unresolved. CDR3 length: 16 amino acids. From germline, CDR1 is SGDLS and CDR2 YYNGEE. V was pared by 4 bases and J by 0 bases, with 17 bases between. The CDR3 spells CASSPQIGLSSYEQYF. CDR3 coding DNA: TGTGCCAGCAGCCCCCAGATTGGGCTTAGCTCCTACGAGCAGTACTTC.

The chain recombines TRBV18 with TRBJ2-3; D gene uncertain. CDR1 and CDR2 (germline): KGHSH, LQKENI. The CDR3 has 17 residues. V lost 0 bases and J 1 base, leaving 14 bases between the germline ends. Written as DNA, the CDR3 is TGTGCCAGCTCACCACCGGGGTCATTACGTGGCACAGATACGCAGTATTTT. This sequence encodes CASSPPGSLRGTDTQYF.

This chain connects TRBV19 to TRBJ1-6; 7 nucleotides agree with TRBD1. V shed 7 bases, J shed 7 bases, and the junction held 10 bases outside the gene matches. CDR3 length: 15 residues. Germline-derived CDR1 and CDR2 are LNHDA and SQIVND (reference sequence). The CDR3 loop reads CASTEQGIGNSPLHF. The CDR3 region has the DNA TGTGCCAGTACTGAACAGGGGATCGGCAATTCACCCCTCCACTTT. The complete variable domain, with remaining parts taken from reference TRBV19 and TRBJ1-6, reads DGGITQSPKYLFRKEGQNVTLSCEQNLNHDAMYWYRQDPGQGLRLIYYSQIVNDFQKGDIAEGYSVSREKKESFPLTVTSAQKNPTAFYLCASTEQGIGNSPLHFGNGTRLTVT.

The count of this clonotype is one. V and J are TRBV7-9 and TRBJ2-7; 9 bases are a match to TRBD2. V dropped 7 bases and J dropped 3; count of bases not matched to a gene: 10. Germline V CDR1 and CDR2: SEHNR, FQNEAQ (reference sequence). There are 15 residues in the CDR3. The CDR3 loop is CASTSRGGTNYEQYF. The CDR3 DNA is TGTGCCAGCACCTCGCGGGGGGGGACGAACTACGAGCAGTACTTC.

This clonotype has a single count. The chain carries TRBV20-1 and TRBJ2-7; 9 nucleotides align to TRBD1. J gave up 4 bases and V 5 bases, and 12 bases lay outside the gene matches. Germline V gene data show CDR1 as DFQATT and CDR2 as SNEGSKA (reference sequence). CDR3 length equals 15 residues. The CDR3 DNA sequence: TGCAGTGCTGACCAAACCGGGACAGGGCCGTACGAGCAGTACTTC. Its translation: CSADQTGTGPYEQYF.

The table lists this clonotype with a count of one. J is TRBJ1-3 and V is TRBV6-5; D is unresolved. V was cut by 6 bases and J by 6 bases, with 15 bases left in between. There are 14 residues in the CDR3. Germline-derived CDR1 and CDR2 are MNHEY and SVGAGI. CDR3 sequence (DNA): TGTGCCAGCAGCCGACAACAAGACGCAAACACCATATATTTT. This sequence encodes CASSRQQDANTIYF.

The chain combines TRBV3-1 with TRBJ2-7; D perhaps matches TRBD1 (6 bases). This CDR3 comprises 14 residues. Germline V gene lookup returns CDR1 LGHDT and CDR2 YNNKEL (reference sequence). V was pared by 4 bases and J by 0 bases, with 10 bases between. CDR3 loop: CASSPYRDSYEQYF. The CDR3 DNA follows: TGTGCCAGCAGCCCTTACAGGGACTCCTACGAGCAGTACTTC.

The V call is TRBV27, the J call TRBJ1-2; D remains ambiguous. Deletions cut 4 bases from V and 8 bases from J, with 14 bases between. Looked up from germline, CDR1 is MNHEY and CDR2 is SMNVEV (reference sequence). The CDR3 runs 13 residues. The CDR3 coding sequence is TGTGCCAGCAGTTCATCCGGTTTAAACGGCTACACCTTC. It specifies CASSSSGLNGYTF.

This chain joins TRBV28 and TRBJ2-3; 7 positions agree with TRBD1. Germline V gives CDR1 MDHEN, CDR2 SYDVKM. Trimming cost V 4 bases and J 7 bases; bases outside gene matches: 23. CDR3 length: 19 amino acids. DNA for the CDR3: TGTGCCAGCAGTTCGAACGTTCGAGGGGGCCGTCCGGTTGCACATACGCAGTATTTT. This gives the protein CASSSNVRGGRPVAHTQYF.

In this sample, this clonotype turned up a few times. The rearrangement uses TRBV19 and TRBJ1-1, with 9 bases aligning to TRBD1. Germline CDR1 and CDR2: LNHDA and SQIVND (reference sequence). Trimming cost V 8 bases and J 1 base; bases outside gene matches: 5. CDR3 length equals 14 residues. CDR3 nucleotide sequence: TGTGCCAGTTCACAGGGGGCAGGGAACACTGAAGCTTTCTTT. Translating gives CASSQGAGNTEAFF.

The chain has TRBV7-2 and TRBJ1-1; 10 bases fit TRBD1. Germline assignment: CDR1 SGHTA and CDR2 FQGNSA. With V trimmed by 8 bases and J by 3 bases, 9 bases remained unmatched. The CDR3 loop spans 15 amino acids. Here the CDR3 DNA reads TGTGCCAGCGATCAGGTGACAGGGGGCTACACTGAAGCTTTCTTT. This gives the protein CASDQVTGGYTEAFF.

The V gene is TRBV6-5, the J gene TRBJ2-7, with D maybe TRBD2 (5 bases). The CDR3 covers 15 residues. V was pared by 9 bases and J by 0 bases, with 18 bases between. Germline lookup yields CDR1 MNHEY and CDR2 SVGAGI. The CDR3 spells CASKSGGGISYEQYF. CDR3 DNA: TGTGCCAGTAAGTCGGGCGGAGGAATCTCCTACGAGCAGTACTTC.

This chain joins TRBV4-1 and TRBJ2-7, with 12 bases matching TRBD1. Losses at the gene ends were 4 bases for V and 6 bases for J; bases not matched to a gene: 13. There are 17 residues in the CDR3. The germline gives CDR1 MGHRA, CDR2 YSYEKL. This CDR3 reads CASSPKPGQGAFGEQYF. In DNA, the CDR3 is TGCGCCAGCAGCCCGAAACCGGGACAGGGGGCATTCGGCGAGCAGTACTTC.

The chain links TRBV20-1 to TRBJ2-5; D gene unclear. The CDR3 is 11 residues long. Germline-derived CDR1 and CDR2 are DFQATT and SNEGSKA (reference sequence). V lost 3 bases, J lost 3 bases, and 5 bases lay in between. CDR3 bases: TGCAGTGCTAGCGAAGAAGAGACCCAGTACTTC. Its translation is CSASEEETQYF.

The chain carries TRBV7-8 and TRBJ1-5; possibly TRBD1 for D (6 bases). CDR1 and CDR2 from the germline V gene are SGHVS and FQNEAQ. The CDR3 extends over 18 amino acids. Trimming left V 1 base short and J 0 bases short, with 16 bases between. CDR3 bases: TGTGCCAGCAGCTTAGGCGCGGACAGCTACAATAGCAATCAGCCCCAGCATTTT. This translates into CASSLGADSYNSNQPQHF.

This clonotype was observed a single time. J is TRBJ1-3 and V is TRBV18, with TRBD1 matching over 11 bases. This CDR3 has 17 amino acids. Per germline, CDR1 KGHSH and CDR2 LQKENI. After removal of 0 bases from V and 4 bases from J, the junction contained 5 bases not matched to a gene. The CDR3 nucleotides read TGTGCCAGCTCACCACCGGGACAGGGGGGCCTCGGAAACACCATATATTTT. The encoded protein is CASSPPGQGGLGNTIYF.

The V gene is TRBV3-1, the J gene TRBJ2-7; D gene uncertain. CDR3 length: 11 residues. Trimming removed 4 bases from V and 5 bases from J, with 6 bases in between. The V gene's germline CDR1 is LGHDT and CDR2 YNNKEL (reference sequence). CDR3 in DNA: TGTGCCAGCAGCCTATTTAACGAGCAGTACTTC. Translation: CASSLFNEQYF.

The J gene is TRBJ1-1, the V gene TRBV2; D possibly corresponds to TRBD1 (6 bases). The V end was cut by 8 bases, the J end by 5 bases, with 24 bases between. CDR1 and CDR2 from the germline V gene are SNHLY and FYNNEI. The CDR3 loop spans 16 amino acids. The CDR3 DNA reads TGTGCCAGCCTCTATGGCATCCGGGGGCGAGGGACTGAAGCTTTCTTT. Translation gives CASLYGIRGRGTEAFF.

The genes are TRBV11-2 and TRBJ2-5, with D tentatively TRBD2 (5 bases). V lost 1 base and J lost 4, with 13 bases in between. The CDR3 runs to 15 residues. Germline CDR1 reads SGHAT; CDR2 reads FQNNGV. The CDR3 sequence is CASSLAVSRGETQYF. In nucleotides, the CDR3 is TGTGCCAGCAGCTTAGCGGTGAGCCGGGGAGAGACCCAGTACTTC.

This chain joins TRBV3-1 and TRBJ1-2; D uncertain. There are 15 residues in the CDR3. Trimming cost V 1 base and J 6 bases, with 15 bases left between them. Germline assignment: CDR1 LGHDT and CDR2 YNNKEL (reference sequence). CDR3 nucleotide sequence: TGTGCCAGCAGCCAAGCCGGCCTATCAGGTGATGGCTACACCTTC. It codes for CASSQAGLSGDGYTF.